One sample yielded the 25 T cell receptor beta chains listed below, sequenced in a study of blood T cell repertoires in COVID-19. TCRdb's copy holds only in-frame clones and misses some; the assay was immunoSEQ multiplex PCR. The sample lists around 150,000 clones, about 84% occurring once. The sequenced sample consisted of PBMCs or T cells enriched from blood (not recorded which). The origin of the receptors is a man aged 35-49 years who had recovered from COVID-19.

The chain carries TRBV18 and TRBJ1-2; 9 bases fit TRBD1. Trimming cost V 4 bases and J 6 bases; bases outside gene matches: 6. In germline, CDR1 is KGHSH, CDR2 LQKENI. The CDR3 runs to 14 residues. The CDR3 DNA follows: TGTGCCAGCTCACTTCTGACAGGGGGAGATGGCTACACCTTC. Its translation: CASSLLTGGDGYTF.

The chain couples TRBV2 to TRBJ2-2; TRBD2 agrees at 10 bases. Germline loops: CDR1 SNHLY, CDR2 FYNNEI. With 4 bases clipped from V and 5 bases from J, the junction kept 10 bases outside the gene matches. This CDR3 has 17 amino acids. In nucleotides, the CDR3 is TGTGCCAGCAGTGCTGTGAGCGGGGGGGCAAAAACCGGGGAGCTGTTTTTT. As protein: CASSAVSGGAKTGELFF.

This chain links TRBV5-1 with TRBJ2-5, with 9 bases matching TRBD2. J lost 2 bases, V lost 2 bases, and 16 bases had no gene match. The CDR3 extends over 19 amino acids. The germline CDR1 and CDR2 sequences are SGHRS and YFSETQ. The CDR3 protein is CASSFAGGLSPRNQETQYF. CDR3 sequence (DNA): TGCGCCAGCAGCTTCGCGGGGGGGCTCTCTCCCCGTAATCAAGAGACCCAGTACTTC.

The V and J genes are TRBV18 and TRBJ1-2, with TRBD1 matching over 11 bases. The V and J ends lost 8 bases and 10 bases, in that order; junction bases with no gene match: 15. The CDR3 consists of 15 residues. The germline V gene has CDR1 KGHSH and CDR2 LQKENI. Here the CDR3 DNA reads TGTGCCAGCCGTCCCGGGACAGGGGGGCTCGTCGACTACACCTTC. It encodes CASRPGTGGLVDYTF.

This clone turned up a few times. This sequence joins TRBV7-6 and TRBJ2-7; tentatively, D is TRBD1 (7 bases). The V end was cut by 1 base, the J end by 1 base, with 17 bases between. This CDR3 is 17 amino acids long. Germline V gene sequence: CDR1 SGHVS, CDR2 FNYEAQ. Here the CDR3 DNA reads TGTGCCAGCAGCTTAGGGAGGGGGCCCATCTTATCCTACGAGCAGTACGTC. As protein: CASSLGRGPILSYEQYV.

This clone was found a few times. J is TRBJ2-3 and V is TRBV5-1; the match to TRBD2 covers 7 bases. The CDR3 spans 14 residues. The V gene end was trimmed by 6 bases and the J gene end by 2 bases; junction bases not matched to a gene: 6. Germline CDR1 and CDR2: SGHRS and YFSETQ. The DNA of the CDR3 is TGCGCCAGCACCCCGGGGGGATCCACAGATACGCAGTATTTT. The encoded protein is CASTPGGSTDTQYF. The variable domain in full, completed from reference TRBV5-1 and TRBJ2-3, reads KAGVTQTPRYLIKTRGQQVTLSCSPISGHRSVSWYQQTPGQGLQFLFEYFSETQRNKGNFPGRFSGRQFSNSRSEMNVSTLELGDSALYLCASTPGGSTDTQYFGPGTRLTVL.

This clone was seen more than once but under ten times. CDR3 sequence reads: CASSLGDRGKTQYF. The CDR3 nucleotides read TGCGCCAGCAGCCTGGGGGACAGGGGTAAGACCCAGTACTTC. The V call is TRBV5-1, the J call TRBJ2-5, with 10 bases matching TRBD1. The germline CDR1 and CDR2 sequences are SGHRS and YFSETQ. The J segment lost 6 bases and the V segment lost 4 bases, leaving 6 bases of the junction unmatched. The CDR3 is 14 residues long.

For the CDR3, the DNA is TGTGCCAGCAGCCCATGGCCCAGGGGAACTGAAGCTTTCTTT. Protein product: CASSPWPRGTEAFF. The chain is built from TRBV5-5 and TRBJ1-1, with D possibly being TRBD1 (6 bases). Germline values: CDR1 SGHKS, CDR2 YYEKEE (reference sequence). V was trimmed by 4 bases and J by 5 bases, leaving 15 bases between them. The CDR3 sequence is 14 residues long.

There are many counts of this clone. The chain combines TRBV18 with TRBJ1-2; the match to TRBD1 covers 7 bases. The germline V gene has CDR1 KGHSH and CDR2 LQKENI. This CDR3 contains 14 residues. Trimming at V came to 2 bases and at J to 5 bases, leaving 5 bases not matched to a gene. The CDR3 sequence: CASSPSGTAYGYTF. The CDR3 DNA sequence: TGTGCCAGCTCACCATCCGGGACAGCTTATGGCTACACCTTC.

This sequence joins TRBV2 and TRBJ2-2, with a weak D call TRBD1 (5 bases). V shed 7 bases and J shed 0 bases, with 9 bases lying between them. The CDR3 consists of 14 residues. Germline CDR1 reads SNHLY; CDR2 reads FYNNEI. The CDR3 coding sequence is TGTGCCAGCAAAGGACAACCGAACACCGGGGAGCTGTTTTTT. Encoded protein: CASKGQPNTGELFF.

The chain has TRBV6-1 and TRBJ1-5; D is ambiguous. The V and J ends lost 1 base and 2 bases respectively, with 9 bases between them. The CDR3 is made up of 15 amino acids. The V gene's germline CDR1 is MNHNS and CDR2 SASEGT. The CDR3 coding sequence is TGTGCCAGCAGTGAAGGACGGGGAGGCAATCAGCCCCAGCATTTT. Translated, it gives CASSEGRGGNQPQHF.

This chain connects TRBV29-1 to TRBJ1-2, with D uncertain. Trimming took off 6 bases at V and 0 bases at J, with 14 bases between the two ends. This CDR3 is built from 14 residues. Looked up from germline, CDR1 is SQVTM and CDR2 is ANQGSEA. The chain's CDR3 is CSVEEQRTNYGYTF. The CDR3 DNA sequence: TGCAGCGTGGAGGAGCAGAGGACTAACTATGGCTACACCTTC.

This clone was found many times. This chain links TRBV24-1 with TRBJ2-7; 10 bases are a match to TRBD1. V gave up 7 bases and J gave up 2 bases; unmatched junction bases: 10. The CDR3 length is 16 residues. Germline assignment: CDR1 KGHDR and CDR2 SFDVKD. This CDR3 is CATSLPGQGFPYEQYV. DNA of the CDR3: TGTGCCACCAGCTTACCGGGACAGGGGTTTCCCTACGAGCAGTACGTC.

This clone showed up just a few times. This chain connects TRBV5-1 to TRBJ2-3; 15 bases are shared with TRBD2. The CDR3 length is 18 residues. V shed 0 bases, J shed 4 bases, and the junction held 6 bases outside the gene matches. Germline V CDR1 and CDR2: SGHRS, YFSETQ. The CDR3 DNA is TGCGCCAGCAGCTTGGAAGGGACTAGCGGGGGGAGCTCAGATACGCAGTATTTT. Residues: CASSLEGTSGGSSDTQYF.

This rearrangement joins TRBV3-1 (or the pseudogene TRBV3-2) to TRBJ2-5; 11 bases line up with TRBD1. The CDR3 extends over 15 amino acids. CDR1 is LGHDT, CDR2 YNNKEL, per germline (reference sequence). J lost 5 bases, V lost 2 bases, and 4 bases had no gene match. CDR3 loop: CASSQWDRGLETQYF. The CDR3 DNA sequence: TGTGCCAGCAGCCAATGGGACAGGGGGTTGGAGACCCAGTACTTC.

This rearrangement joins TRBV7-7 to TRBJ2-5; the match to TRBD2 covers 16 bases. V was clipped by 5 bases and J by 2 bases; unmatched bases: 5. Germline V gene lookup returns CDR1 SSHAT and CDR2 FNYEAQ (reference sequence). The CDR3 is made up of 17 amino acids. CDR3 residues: CASSQGLAGGMQETQYF. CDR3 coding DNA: TGTGCCAGCAGCCAGGGACTAGCGGGGGGGATGCAAGAGACCCAGTACTTC.

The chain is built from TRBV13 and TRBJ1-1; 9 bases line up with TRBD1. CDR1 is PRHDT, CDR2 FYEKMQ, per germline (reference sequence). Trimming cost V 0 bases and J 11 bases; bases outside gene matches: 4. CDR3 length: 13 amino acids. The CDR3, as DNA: TGTGCCAGCAGCTTAGGACAGGGGGCGGCGGCTTTCTTT. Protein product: CASSLGQGAAAFF.

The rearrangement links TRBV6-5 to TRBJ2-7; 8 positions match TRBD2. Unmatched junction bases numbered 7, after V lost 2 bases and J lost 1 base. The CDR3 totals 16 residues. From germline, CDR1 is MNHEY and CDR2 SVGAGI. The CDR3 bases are TGTGCCAGCAGTTACACGGCGGGGGGACCTTCCTACGAGCAGTACTTC. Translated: CASSYTAGGPSYEQYF.

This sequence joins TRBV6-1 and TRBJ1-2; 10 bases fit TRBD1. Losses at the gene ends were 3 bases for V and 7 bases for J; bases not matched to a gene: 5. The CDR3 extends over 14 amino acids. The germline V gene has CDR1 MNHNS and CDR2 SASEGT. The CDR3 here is CASSDRDRGSGYTF. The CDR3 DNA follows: TGTGCCAGCAGTGACCGGGACAGGGGATCTGGCTACACCTTC.

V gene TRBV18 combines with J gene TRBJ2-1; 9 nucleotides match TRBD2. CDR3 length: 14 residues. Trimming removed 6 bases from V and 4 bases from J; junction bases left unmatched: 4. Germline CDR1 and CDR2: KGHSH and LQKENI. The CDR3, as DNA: TGTGCCAGCTCTAGCGGGGGAACTTACAATGAGCAGTTCTTC. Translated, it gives CASSSGGTYNEQFF.

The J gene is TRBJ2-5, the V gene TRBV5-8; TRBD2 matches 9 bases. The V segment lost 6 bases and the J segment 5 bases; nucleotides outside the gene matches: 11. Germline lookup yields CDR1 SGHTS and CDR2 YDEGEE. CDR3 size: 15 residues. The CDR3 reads CASTAGGLVLETQYF. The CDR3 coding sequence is TGTGCCAGCACCGCGGGGGGGCTCGTGTTGGAGACCCAGTACTTC.

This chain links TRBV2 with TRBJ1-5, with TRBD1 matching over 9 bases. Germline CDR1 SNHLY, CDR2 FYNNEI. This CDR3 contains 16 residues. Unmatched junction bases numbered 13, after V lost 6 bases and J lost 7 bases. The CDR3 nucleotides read TGTGCCAGCAGCCGACCCGGGACAGGGTTTGGACAGCCCCAGCATTTT. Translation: CASSRPGTGFGQPQHF.

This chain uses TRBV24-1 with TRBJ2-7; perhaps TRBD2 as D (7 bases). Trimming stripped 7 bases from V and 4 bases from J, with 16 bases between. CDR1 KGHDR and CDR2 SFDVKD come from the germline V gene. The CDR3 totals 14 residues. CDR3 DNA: TGTGCCACCAGGGGGGAGGGGGGATCGTACGAGCAGTACGTC. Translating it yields CATRGEGGSYEQYV.

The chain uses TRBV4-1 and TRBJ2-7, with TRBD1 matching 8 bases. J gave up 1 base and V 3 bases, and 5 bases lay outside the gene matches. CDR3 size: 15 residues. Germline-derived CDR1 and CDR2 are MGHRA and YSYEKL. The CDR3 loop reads CASSHGRTGSYEQYV. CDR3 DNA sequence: TGCGCCAGCAGCCACGGCAGGACAGGGTCCTACGAGCAGTACGTC.

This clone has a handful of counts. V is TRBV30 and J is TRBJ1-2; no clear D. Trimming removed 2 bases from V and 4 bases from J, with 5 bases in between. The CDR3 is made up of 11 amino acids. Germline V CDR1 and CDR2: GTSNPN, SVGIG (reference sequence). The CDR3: CAWSLSYGYTF. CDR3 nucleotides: TGTGCCTGGAGTCTGTCCTATGGCTACACCTTC.